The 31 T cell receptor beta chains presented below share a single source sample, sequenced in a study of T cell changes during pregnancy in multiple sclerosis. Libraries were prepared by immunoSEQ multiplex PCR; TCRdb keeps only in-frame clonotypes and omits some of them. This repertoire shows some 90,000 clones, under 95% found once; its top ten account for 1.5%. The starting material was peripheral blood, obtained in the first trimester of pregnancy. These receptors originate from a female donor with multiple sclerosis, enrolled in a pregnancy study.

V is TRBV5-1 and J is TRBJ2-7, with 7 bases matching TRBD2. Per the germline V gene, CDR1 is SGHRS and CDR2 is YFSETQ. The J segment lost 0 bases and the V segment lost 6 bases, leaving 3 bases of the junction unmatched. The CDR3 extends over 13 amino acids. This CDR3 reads CASTSGDSYEQYF. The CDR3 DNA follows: TGCGCCAGCACTAGCGGAGACTCCTACGAGCAGTACTTC. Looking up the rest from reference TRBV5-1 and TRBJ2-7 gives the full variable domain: KAGVTQTPRYLIKTRGQQVTLSCSPISGHRSVSWYQQTPGQGLQFLFEYFSETQRNKGNFPGRFSGRQFSNSRSEMNVSTLELGDSALYLCASTSGDSYEQYFGPGTRLTVT.

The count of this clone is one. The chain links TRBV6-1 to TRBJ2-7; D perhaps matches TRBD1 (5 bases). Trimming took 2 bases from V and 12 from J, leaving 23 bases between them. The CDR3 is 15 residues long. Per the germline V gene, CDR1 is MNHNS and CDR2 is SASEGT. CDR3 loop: CASSELRQGSYSRYF. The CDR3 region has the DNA TGTGCCAGCAGTGAACTCCGGCAGGGTTCTTATTCACGGTACTTC.

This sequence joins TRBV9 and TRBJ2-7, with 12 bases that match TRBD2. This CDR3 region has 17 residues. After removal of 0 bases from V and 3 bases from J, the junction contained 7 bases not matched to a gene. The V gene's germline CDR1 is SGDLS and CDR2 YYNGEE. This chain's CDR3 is CASSVGGRTSGNYEQYF. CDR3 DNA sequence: TGTGCCAGCAGCGTAGGAGGTCGGACTAGCGGGAACTACGAGCAGTACTTC.

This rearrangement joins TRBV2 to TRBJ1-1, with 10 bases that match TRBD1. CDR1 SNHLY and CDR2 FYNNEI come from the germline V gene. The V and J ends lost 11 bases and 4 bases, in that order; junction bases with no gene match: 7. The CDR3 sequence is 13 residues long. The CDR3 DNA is TGTGCCGTTGACAGGGGGCGAGGCACTGAAGCTTTCTTT. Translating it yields CAVDRGRGTEAFF. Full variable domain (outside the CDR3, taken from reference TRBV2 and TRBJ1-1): EPEVTQTPSHQVTQMGQEVILRCVPISNHLYFYWYRQILGQKVEFLVSFYNNEISEKSEIFDDQFSVERPDGSNFTLKIRSTKLEDSAMYFCAVDRGRGTEAFFGQGTRLTVV.

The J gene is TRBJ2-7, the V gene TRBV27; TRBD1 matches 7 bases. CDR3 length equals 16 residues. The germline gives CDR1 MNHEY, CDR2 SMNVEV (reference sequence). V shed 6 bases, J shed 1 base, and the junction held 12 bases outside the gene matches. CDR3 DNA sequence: TGTGCCAGCAGGGACCTGTCGACAGGGTGGTCCTACGAGCAGTACTTC. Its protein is CASRDLSTGWSYEQYF.

The CDR3 region is CASSLALGTGLEGDTQYF. CDR3 nucleotides: TGCGCCAGCAGCTTGGCCCTCGGGACAGGGTTGGAGGGAGATACGCAGTATTTT. This chain links TRBV5-1 with TRBJ2-3; 9 bases fit TRBD1. The CDR3 length is 18 residues. V was clipped by 0 bases and J by 5 bases; unmatched bases: 13. Germline V lookup: CDR1 SGHRS, CDR2 YFSETQ.

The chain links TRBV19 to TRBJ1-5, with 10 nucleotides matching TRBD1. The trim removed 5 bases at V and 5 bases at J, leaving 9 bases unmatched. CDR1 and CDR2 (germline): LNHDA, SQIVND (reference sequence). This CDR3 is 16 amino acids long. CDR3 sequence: CASSPKGQGDHQPQHF. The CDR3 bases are TGTGCCAGTAGTCCGAAAGGACAGGGGGATCATCAGCCCCAGCATTTT.

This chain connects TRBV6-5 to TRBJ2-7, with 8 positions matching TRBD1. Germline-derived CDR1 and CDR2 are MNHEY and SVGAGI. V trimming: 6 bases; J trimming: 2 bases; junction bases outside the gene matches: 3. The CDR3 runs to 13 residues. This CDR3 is CASSSTGAYEQYF. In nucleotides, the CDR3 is TGTGCCAGCAGCTCGACAGGGGCCTACGAGCAGTACTTC.

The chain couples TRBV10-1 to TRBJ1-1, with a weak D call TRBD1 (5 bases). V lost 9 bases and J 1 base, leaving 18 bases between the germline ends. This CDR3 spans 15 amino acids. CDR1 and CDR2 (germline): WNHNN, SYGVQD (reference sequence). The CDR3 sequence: CARSWRGRANTEAFF. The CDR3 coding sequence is TGCGCCAGATCTTGGCGGGGCAGGGCGAACACTGAAGCTTTCTTT.

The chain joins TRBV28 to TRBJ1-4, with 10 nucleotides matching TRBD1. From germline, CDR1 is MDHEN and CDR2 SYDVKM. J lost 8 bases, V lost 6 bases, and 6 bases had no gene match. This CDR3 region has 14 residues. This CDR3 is CASSLDRGREKLFF. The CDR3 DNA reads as TGTGCCAGCAGCCTTGACAGGGGGCGAGAAAAACTGTTTTTT.

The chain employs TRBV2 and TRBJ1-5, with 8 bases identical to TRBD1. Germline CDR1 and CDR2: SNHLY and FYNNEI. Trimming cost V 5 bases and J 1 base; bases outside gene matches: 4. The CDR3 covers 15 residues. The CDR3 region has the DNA TGTGCCAGCAGTAACAGGGGGGTAAGCAATCAGCCCCAGCATTTT. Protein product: CASSNRGVSNQPQHF.

In DNA form, the CDR3 reads TGCGCCAGCAGCTTGGCCTGGAGACAGGGGGGTGGTGAGCAGTTCTTC. Protein: CASSLAWRQGGGEQFF. The chain has TRBV5-1 and TRBJ2-1, with 9 nucleotides matching TRBD1. The V segment lost 0 bases and the J segment 9 bases; nucleotides outside the gene matches: 10. This CDR3 is 16 amino acids long. Per germline, CDR1 SGHRS and CDR2 YFSETQ.

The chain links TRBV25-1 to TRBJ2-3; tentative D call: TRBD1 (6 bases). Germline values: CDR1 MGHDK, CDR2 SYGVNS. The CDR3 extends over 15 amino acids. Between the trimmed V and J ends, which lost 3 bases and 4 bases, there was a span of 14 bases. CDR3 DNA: TGTGCCAGCAGTGATCCACAGGGTACTCCAGATACGCAGTATTTT. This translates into CASSDPQGTPDTQYF.

CDR3 DNA sequence: TGTGCCAGCAGGCACGCCGGGAGGAACACTGAAGCTTTCTTT. It encodes CASRHAGRNTEAFF. The chain has TRBV11-2 and TRBJ1-1; no clear D. Germline V gene lookup returns CDR1 SGHAT and CDR2 FQNNGV. The CDR3 runs 14 residues. V lost 6 bases and J 1 base, leaving 12 bases between the germline ends.

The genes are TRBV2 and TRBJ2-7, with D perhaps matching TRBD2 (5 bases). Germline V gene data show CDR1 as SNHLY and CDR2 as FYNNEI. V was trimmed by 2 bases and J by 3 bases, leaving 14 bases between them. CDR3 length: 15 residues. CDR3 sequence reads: CASSENGLAFYEQYF. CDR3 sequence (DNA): TGTGCCAGCAGTGAAAACGGACTCGCTTTCTACGAGCAGTACTTC. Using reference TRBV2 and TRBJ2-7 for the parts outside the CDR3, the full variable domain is EPEVTQTPSHQVTQMGQEVILRCVPISNHLYFYWYRQILGQKVEFLVSFYNNEISEKSEIFDDQFSVERPDGSNFTLKIRSTKLEDSAMYFCASSENGLAFYEQYFGPGTRLTVT.

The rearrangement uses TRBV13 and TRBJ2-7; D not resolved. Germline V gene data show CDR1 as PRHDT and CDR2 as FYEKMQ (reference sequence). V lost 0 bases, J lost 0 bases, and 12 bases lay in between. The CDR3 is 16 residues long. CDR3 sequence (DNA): TGTGCCAGCAGCTTAGGCATGGCGGCTAGCTCCTACGAGCAGTACTTC. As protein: CASSLGMAASSYEQYF.

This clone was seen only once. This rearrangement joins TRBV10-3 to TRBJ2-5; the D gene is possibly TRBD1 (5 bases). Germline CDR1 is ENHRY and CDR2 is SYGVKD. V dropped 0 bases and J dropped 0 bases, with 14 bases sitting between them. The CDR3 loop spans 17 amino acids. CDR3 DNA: TGTGCCATCAGTGAGTCCCCTGGACATTCGTACCAAGAGACCCAGTACTTC. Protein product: CAISESPGHSYQETQYF.

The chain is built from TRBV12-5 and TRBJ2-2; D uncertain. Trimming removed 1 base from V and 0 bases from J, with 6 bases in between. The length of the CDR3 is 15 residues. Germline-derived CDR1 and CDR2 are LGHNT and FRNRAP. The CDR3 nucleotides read TGTGCTAGTGGTTTGGGGCCAACGAACACCGGGGAGCTGTTTTTT. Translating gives CASGLGPTNTGELFF.

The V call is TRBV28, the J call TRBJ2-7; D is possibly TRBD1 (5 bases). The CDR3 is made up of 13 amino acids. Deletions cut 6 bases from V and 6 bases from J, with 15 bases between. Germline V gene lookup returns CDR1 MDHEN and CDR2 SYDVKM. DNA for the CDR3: TGTGCCAGCAGCCGGACACGGCCTGGCGAGCAGTACTTC. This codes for CASSRTRPGEQYF. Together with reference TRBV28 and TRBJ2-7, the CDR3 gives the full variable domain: DVKVTQSSRYLVKRTGEKVFLECVQDMDHENMFWYRQDPGLGLRLIYFSYDVKMKEKGDIPEGYSVSREKKERFSLILESASTNQTSMYLCASSRTRPGEQYFGPGTRLTVT.

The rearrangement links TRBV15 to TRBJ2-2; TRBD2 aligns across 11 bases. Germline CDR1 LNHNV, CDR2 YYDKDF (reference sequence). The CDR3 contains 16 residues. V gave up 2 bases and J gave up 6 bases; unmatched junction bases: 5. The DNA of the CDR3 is TGTGCCACCAGCAGATATAGCGGGAGGGGGGCCGGGGAGCTGTTTTTT. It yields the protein CATSRYSGRGAGELFF.

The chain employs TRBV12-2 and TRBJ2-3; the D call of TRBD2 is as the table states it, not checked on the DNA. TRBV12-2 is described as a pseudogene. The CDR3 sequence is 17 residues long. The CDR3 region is CASRSPREEPSTDTQYF. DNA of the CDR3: TGTGCAAGTCGCTCCCCCCGCGAAGAGCCTAGCACAGATACGCAGTATTTT.

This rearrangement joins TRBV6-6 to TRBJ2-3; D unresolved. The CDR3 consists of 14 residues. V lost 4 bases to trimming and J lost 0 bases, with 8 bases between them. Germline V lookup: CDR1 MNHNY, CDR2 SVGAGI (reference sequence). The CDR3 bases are TGTGCCAGCAGTTTAAGCGAAAGCACAGATACGCAGTATTTT. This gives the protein CASSLSESTDTQYF.

In DNA form, the CDR3 reads TGTGCCAGCAGCCGCGGACTAGCGGGATCCAGTGAGCAGTTCTTC. The encoded protein is CASSRGLAGSSEQFF. The chain links TRBV2 to TRBJ2-1; 12 bases align to TRBD2. After removal of 6 bases from V and 9 bases from J, the junction contained 9 bases not matched to a gene. This CDR3 spans 15 amino acids. Germline V gives CDR1 SNHLY, CDR2 FYNNEI.

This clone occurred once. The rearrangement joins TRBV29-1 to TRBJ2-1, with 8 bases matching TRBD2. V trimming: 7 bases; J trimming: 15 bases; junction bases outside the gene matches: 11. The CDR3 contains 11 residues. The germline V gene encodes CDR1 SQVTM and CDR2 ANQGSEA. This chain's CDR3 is CSAWAPSGLFF. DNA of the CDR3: TGCAGCGCCTGGGCCCCTAGCGGGCTGTTCTTC.

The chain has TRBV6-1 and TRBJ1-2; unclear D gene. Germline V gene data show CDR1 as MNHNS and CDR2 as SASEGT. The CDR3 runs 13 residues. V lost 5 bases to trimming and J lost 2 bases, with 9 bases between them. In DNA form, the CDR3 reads TGTGCCAGCAGTACTGAATTGAACTATGGCTACACCTTC. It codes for CASSTELNYGYTF.

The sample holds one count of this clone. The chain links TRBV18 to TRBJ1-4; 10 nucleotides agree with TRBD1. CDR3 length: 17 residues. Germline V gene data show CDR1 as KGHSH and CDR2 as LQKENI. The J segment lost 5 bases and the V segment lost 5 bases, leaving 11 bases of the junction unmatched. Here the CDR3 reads CASSSQRPGQGNEKLFF. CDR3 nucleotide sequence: TGTGCCAGCTCATCACAGAGACCGGGACAGGGGAATGAAAAACTGTTTTTT.

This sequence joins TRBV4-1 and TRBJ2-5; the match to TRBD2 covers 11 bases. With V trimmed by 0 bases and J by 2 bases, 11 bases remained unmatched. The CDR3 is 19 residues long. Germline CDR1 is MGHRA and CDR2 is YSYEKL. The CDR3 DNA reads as TGCGCCAGCAGCCAAGATTGGCCCACGCGACTAGCGGGACAAGAGACCCAGTACTTC. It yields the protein CASSQDWPTRLAGQETQYF.

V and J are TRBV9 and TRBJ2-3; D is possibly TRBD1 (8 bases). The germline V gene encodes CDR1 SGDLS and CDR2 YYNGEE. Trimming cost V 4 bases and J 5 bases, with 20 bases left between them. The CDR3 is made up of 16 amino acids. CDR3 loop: CASSRRQGREGDTQYF. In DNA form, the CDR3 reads TGTGCCAGCAGCAGGCGACAGGGGAGGGAAGGAGATACGCAGTATTTT.

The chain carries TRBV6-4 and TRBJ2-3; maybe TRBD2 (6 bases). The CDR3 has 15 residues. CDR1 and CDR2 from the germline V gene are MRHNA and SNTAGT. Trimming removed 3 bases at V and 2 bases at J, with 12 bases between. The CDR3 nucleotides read TGTGCCAGCAGTGAGTCGACTAGAACCACAGATACGCAGTATTTT. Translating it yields CASSESTRTTDTQYF.

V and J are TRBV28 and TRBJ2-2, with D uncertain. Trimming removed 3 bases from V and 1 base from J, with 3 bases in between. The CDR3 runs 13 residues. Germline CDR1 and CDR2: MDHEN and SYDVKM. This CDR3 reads CASSFRNTGELFF. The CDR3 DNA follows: TGTGCCAGCAGTTTTCGGAACACCGGGGAGCTGTTTTTT.

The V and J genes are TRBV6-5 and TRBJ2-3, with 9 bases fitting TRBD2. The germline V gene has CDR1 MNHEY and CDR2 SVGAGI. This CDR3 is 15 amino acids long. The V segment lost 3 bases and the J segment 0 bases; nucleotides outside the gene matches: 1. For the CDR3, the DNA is TGTGCCAGCAGTTATAGCGGGAGTAGCACAGATACGCAGTATTTT. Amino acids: CASSYSGSSTDTQYF.